A selection of T cell receptor beta chains follows, all from one sample in a study of blood T cell repertoires in COVID-19. The assay was immunoSEQ multiplex PCR, and TCRdb's table has in-frame clones only and misses some. This sample carries tens of thousands of clones, around 89% of them seen once, and the ten largest clones take 1.4%. Input material: peripheral blood. These TCRs come from a man aged 55 to 69 with acute or convalescent COVID-19. Both conserved end residues are part of each CDR3. A D gene is named only where the DNA matches it firmly. Size is stated for part of the rows, as once, few or many counts, or as a class when the clone is expanded.

- - TRBJ2-2 TRBV7-2 CASSLSGNTGELFF TGTGCCAGCAGCTTAAGCGGAAACACCGGGGAGCTGTTTTTT
- TRBD2 TRBJ2-3 TRBV30 CAWSVRRLAEYTDTQYF TGTGCCTGGAGTGTACGGCGGCTAGCGGAGTACACAGATACGCAGTATTTT
- - TRBJ1-1 TRBV28 CASSQGQFLNTEAFF TGTGCCAGCAGCCAGGGGCAGTTTTTGAACACTGAAGCTTTCTTT
- - TRBJ1-1 TRBV28 CASSPSTGGRTEAFF TGTGCCAGCAGCCCGTCAACAGGCGGCCGCACTGAAGCTTTCTTT
- TRBD1 TRBJ1-5 TRBV7-6 CASSPSGQGNQPQHF TGTGCCAGCAGCCCCTCGGGACAGGGAAATCAGCCCCAGCATTTT
- - TRBJ2-3 TRBV29-1 CSAHRGGSVSDTQYF TGCAGCGCTCACCGCGGGGGCTCGGTATCAGATACGCAGTATTTT
- - TRBJ1-6 TRBV7-2 CASSLQGYNSPLHF TGTGCCAGCAGCTTACAGGGCTATAATTCACCCCTCCACTTT
- - TRBJ2-1 TRBV19 CASSIAGEGNEQFF TGTGCCAGTAGTATAGCGGGAGAGGGGAATGAGCAGTTCTTC
- - TRBJ2-2 TRBV5-1 CASSLNRRNTGELFF TGCGCCAGCAGCTTGAACAGGCGTAACACCGGGGAGCTGTTTTTT
few - TRBJ1-2 TRBV30 CASSRTDNYGYTF TGTGCCTCAAGCCGGACAGATAACTATGGCTACACCTTC
- TRBD1 TRBJ1-5 TRBV5-5 CASSATGQGSNQPQHF TGTGCCAGCAGCGCTACGGGACAGGGCAGCAATCAGCCCCAGCATTTT
- - TRBJ1-1 TRBV2 CARKQKMNTEAFF TGTGCCAGAAAACAGAAGATGAACACTGAAGCTTTCTTT
- - TRBJ1-5 TRBV15 CATSRDSGANQPQHF TGTGCCACCAGCAGAGATTCAGGGGCCAATCAGCCCCAGCATTTT
- - TRBJ1-6 TRBV12-2 CASRPRQGALLIWNSPLHF TGTGCAAGTCGCCCCCGACAGGGGGCTCTCCTTATATGGAATTCACCCCTCCACTTT
once TRBD2 TRBJ2-1 TRBV6-4 CASRSLAGVNEQFF TGTGCCAGCAGATCTCTAGCGGGAGTTAATGAGCAGTTCTTC
- - TRBJ2-5 TRBV29-1 CSLGEGGMWETQYF TGCAGCCTAGGGGAGGGGGGCATGTGGGAGACCCAGTACTTC